This entry is about one T cell receptor (beta chain). Its antigen specificity is not known. There are no base qualities to consult, and no much larger clone falls within one base. The treatment or condition label for this specimen denotes: around 19 received Ad26.COV2.S at low or high dose, single or two shots; roughly 5 received placebo; per-sample allocation not given. For vaccine and placebo recipients, repertoires were sequenced using samples collected on day 63 after the first injection. Cohort 1b enrolled roughly 25 adults aged 18-55 years at a single site in Boston, USA, between 29 July and 7 August 2020. Ad26.COV2.S was a replication-incompetent adenovirus type 26 vector expressing a prefusion-stabilized SARS-CoV-2 spike protein from the original Wuhan strain. This sample stems from a study of Ad26.COV2.S vaccination and SARS-CoV-2 variants (dated by TCRdb to about 2021). About the investigation overall: Donors in the vaccine arm were drawn from COV1001, a phase I-IIa trial of Ad26.COV2.S in healthy adults that was multicentre, randomized, double-blind and placebo-controlled. Ad26.COV2.S was administered intramuscularly at 5 x 10^10 or 1 x 10^11 viral particles, either as a single shot or as two shots given 56 days apart. The specificity and breadth of SARS-CoV-2-reactive T cell receptors after Ad26.COV2.S vaccination were assessed by TCRbeta repertoire sequencing. A total of around 32 samples were included in the TCR-sequenced set, comprising some 20 Ad26.COV2.S vaccine recipients, 5 placebo recipients and 8 SARS-CoV-2 convalescent individuals. Trial participants were randomized into five groups of five, in which low-dose or high-dose Ad26.COV2.S was given once or twice, or placebo was given on both occasions. Throughout the experiments and outcome assessment, investigators stayed blinded to trial group allocation.

TCRbeta CDR3 regions were sequenced with the immunoSEQ Assay. After extraction, genomic DNA underwent amplification by bias-controlled multiplex PCR, followed by high-throughput sequencing. Turning to the authors' computational methods: To quantify the absolute abundance of every unique TCRbeta CDR3 region, sequences were collapsed and filtered. Usable DNA was measured by amplifying reference genes present in all nucleated cells, and TCRbeta template counts were normalized to that usable DNA to estimate T cell fraction. Repertoire TCRs were annotated as SARS-CoV-2-specific by exact matching of V gene, CDR3 amino acid sequence and J gene to a known reactive TCR set. MIRA supplied the reference SARS-CoV-2 TCR set, which was filtered for enrichment in COVID-19-positive ImmuneCODE repertoires so that public or cross-reactive TCRs were removed. Using the MIRA antigens, annotated TCRs were further analysed by specific ORF or by position within an ORF. Depth was the summed frequency of annotated unique rearrangements, while breadth was defined as annotated unique rearrangements over total unique productive rearrangements. Two-sided Wilcoxon rank-sum tests were applied when comparing TCR breadth between groups. TCRdb mirrors the immuneACCESS table, restricted to in-frame sequences. Some clones are absent from its copies; in checked studies, under half trace to an unresolved V gene, and the reason for the others is unknown. Clone size and the V and J calls come from that table; the DNA yielded D and trimming. A total of hundreds of thousands of clones appear in this sample, around 90% of them only once. 10% to 15% of the sample is in the top ten clones.

General conclusions and limits of the study: Vaccine and placebo recipients had similar non-spike TCR breadth, a finding consistent with the vaccine containing only spike. According to the authors, total T cell responses may have been underestimated by the TCR breadth and depth analyses. Compared with placebo recipients, Ad26.COV2.S recipients showed higher spike-specific TCR breadth (P = 0.0014). After vaccination, substantial breadth of spike-specific CD8+ and CD4+ T cell responses was reported. The study was not powered for comparison of responses between vaccine doses or regimens.

V is reduced by 5 bases and J by 0 bases, leaving a spacing of 7 bases between them. The CDR3 goes from the cysteine to the phenylalanine over 14 residues. CDR3 DNA only is kept here, 42 bases in frame from base 1. CDR1 and CDR2 were assigned from the germline V gene (reference sequence) as LGHDT and YNNKEL. The TCR sequence derives from a person aged 18-65 years who received the Ad26.COV2.S COVID-19 vaccine or a placebo. The V and J segments used are TRBV3-1 (or the pseudogene TRBV3-2) and TRBJ2-2, with no reliable assignment of the D segment. This specimen consisted of peripheral blood, obtained in a trial of Ad26.COV2.S vaccine versus placebo. The CDR3 protein sequence reads: CASSRFSNTGELFF. The nucleotide sequence is given as TGTGCCAGCAGCAGGTTCTCGAACACCGGGGAGCTGTTTTTT.